This T cell receptor (beta chain) was captured in a study of blood T cell repertoires in COVID-19. Original analysis: Estimates of nucleated cell counts were drawn from the amplification of reference gene primers. The repertoire was sequenced with immunoSEQ multiplex PCR; TCRdb's copy has only in-frame clones and lacks some. The DNA gave D and trimming, while V, J and clone size come from that table. The profile shows over 60,000 clones, around 83% of them singletons. This clone was recorded only once. The germline V gene encodes CDR1 MNHEY and CDR2 SMNVEV (reference sequence). The CDR3 length is 14 residues. The V and J ends lost 6 bases and 6 bases, in that order; junction bases with no gene match: 5.

This clonotype was sampled from a man in his fifties or sixties with COVID-19, enrolled during active disease. V usage is TRBV27 and J usage is TRBJ2-2; 9 bases match TRBD2. Sequencing was carried out using peripheral blood. In nucleotides, the CDR3 is TGTGCCAGCAGGGTAGCGGGAGCGGCCGGGGAGCTGTTTTTT. It codes for CASRVAGAAGELFF.